The 30 T cell receptor beta chains below were found in one sample sequenced in a study of blood T cell repertoires in COVID-19. TCRdb's copy holds only in-frame clones and misses some; the assay was immunoSEQ multiplex PCR. This table has approximately 180,000 clones, around nine tenths appearing once. Material: peripheral blood. The receptors were gathered from a man aged 45-65 years with acute or convalescent COVID-19.

This clone was seen a handful of times. J is TRBJ2-7 and V is TRBV25-1; 7 nucleotides agree with TRBD2. J was trimmed by 0 bases and V by 7 bases; bases with no gene match: 6. CDR1 and CDR2 from the germline V gene are MGHDK and SYGVNS. This CDR3 comprises 14 residues. CDR3 coding DNA: TGTGCCAGCACCCGAGCGGGAAGCTCCTACGAGCAGTACTTC. This translates into CASTRAGSSYEQYF.

This clone was recorded once. The chain has TRBV5-4 and TRBJ2-5; D is perhaps TRBD2 (6 bases). Germline V gives CDR1 SGHNT, CDR2 YYREEE (reference sequence). This CDR3 comprises 14 residues. V was trimmed by 0 bases and J by 3 bases, leaving 9 bases between them. The CDR3 protein is CASSLAQREETQYF. DNA of the CDR3: TGTGCCAGCAGCTTGGCCCAGCGGGAAGAGACCCAGTACTTC.

Here the CDR3 DNA reads TGTGCCAGCACCCCCGGGAGAGTCGGGGAGCTGTTTTTT. The encoded protein is CASTPGRVGELFF. The gene calls are TRBV27 and TRBJ2-2; D perhaps matches TRBD2 (6 bases). This CDR3 comprises 13 residues. Trimming took 7 bases from V and 7 from J, leaving 13 bases between them. Germline V lookup: CDR1 MNHEY, CDR2 SMNVEV (reference sequence).

The V and J genes are TRBV7-2 and TRBJ2-6; D gene unclear. The CDR3 sequence is 15 residues long. CDR1 is SGHTA, CDR2 FQGNSA, per germline. Between the trimmed V and J ends, which lost 2 bases and 6 bases, there was a span of 11 bases. CDR3 sequence: CASSLNTRSANVLTF. The CDR3 nucleotides read TGTGCCAGCAGCTTAAACACGCGGTCGGCCAACGTCCTGACTTTC. Drawing the rest from reference TRBV7-2 and TRBJ2-6, the complete variable domain is GAGVSQSPSNKVTEKGKDVELRCDPISGHTALYWYRQSLGQGLEFLIYFQGNSAPDKSGLPSDRFSAERTGGSVSTLTIQRTQQEDSAVYLCASSLNTRSANVLTFGAGSRLTVL.

The chain recombines TRBV5-1 with TRBJ1-1; a possible D gene is TRBD1 (6 bases). Trimming took 3 bases from V and 4 from J, leaving 10 bases between them. CDR3 size: 13 residues. Looked up from germline, CDR1 is SGHRS and CDR2 is YFSETQ. CDR3 coding DNA: TGCGCCAGCAGCTCAGGACAGAGCACTGAAGCTTTCTTT. Translating gives CASSSGQSTEAFF. Combining the CDR3 with reference TRBV5-1 and TRBJ1-1 gives the whole variable domain KAGVTQTPRYLIKTRGQQVTLSCSPISGHRSVSWYQQTPGQGLQFLFEYFSETQRNKGNFPGRFSGRQFSNSRSEMNVSTLELGDSALYLCASSSGQSTEAFFGQGTRLTVV.

The chain is built from TRBV7-8 and TRBJ1-1; D perhaps matches TRBD1 (5 bases). The V end was cut by 1 base, the J end by 10 bases, with 13 bases between. Germline CDR1 reads SGHVS; CDR2 reads FQNEAQ. The CDR3 covers 13 residues. This CDR3 is CASSLGVRDGAFF. The CDR3 DNA follows: TGTGCCAGCAGCTTAGGCGTCAGGGATGGAGCTTTCTTT.

The genes are TRBV9 and TRBJ1-3, with 7 bases identical to TRBD1. The V gene's germline CDR1 is SGDLS and CDR2 YYNGEE. V lost 2 bases and J lost 0; bases outside the gene matches: 5. The CDR3 runs to 16 residues. Here the CDR3 reads CASSVTGPLSGNTIYF. CDR3 nucleotides: TGTGCCAGCAGCGTGACAGGGCCTCTCTCTGGAAACACCATATATTTT.

The CDR3 protein is CASSLETTNYGYTF. CDR3 DNA: TGTGCCAGCAGTTTAGAGACTACTAACTATGGCTACACCTTC. The chain employs TRBV28 and TRBJ1-2; D remains unclear. From germline, CDR1 is MDHEN and CDR2 SYDVKM. With 2 bases removed from V and 0 bases from J, the gap between germline ends came to 7 bases. The CDR3 loop spans 14 amino acids.

V is TRBV5-6 and J is TRBJ1-3; D ambiguous. Germline CDR1 reads SGHDT; CDR2 reads YYEEEE. V was shortened by 2 bases and J by 3 bases, with 9 bases between the two germline ends. The CDR3 totals 14 residues. This CDR3 is CASSLPSGGNTIYF. CDR3 in DNA: TGTGCCAGCAGCTTACCGAGTGGTGGAAACACCATATATTTT. The variable domain in full, with the rest retrieved from reference TRBV5-6 and TRBJ1-3, is DAGVTQSPTHLIKTRGQQVTLRCSPKSGHDTVSWYQQALGQGPQFIFQYYEEEERQRGNFPDRFSGHQFPNYSSELNVNALLLGDSALYLCASSLPSGGNTIYFGEGSWLTVV.

The chain couples TRBV9 to TRBJ2-5, with no clear D. V shed 4 bases and J shed 5 bases, with 12 bases lying between them. The germline V gene encodes CDR1 SGDLS and CDR2 YYNGEE. This CDR3 has 13 residues. DNA of the CDR3: TGTGCCAGCAGCCCCACAACCAGGGAGACCCAGTACTTC. Protein sequence: CASSPTTRETQYF. The full variable domain, rest sourced from reference TRBV9 and TRBJ2-5, is DSGVTQTPKHLITATGQRVTLRCSPRSGDLSVYWYQQSLDQGLQFLIQYYNGEERAKGNILERFSAQQFPDLHSELNLSSLELGDSALYFCASSPTTRETQYFGPGTRLLVL.

This chain joins TRBV9 and TRBJ1-4; TRBD1 agrees at 7 bases. CDR3 length: 17 amino acids. Trimming cost V 0 bases and J 2 bases; bases outside gene matches: 7. Germline V gene sequence: CDR1 SGDLS, CDR2 YYNGEE. The CDR3, as DNA: TGTGCCAGCAGCGTAGATTCAGGGGGGAGGACTAATGAAAAACTGTTTTTT. Protein: CASSVDSGGRTNEKLFF.

This clone appeared once. The genes are TRBV5-1 and TRBJ1-4; D might be TRBD1 (5 bases). CDR1 is SGHRS and CDR2 is YFSETQ in the germline V gene. The CDR3 has 16 amino acids. V lost 0 bases, J lost 0 bases, and 9 bases lay in between. The CDR3 region is CASSLAGGATNEKLFF. For the CDR3, the DNA is TGCGCCAGCAGCTTGGCCGGGGGTGCAACTAATGAAAAACTGTTTTTT.

The gene calls are TRBV7-2 and TRBJ2-5; 9 nucleotides line up with TRBD1. With 4 bases clipped from V and 4 bases from J, the junction kept 7 bases outside the gene matches. CDR1 is SGHTA and CDR2 is FQGNSA in the germline V gene. The CDR3 is made up of 15 amino acids. The CDR3: CASSSTGTGTETQYF. The CDR3 DNA follows: TGTGCCAGCAGCTCTACCGGGACAGGGACAGAGACCCAGTACTTC.

V usage is TRBV7-2 and J usage is TRBJ2-7; no clear D gene. The germline V gene encodes CDR1 SGHTA and CDR2 FQGNSA. Trimming took off 1 base at V and 2 bases at J, with 12 bases between the two ends. The CDR3 is made up of 15 amino acids. DNA of the CDR3: TGTGCCAGCAGCTTAGTCGCCTCCCAGACCTACGAGCAGTACTTC. Translated, it gives CASSLVASQTYEQYF.

The chain couples TRBV7-2 to TRBJ2-3; 11 bases match TRBD2. Losses at the gene ends were 5 bases for V and 3 bases for J; bases not matched to a gene: 7. Germline assignment: CDR1 SGHTA and CDR2 FQGNSA. CDR3 length: 16 residues. The DNA for the CDR3 is TGTGCCAGCAGCCTCAGACTAGCGGGGAGTACAGATACGCAGTATTTT. It encodes CASSLRLAGSTDTQYF.

The chain is built from TRBV30 and TRBJ2-1; D is unclear. Trimming took off 3 bases at V and 1 base at J, with 13 bases between the two ends. Germline V gene data show CDR1 as GTSNPN and CDR2 as SVGIG (reference sequence). The CDR3 length is 15 residues. The CDR3 DNA sequence: TGTGCCTGGAGGAGGCTAGATATTTCCTACAATGAGCAGTTCTTC. Amino acids: CAWRRLDISYNEQFF.

V usage is TRBV3-1 (or the pseudogene TRBV3-2) and J usage is TRBJ1-6; D is ambiguous. The CDR3 is 13 amino acids. V was cut by 1 base and J by 7 bases, with 5 bases left in between. Per the germline V gene, CDR1 is LGHDT and CDR2 is YNNKEL (reference sequence). The CDR3 DNA reads as TGTGCCAGCAGCCAAGTATCGAATTCACCCCTCCACTTT. It translates to CASSQVSNSPLHF.

The chain recombines TRBV7-9 with TRBJ1-2; 9 nucleotides agree with TRBD1. The germline V gene has CDR1 SEHNR and CDR2 FQNEAQ (reference sequence). The CDR3 loop spans 13 amino acids. J lost 6 bases, V lost 5 bases, and 4 bases had no gene match. The chain's CDR3 is CASSRDRVDGYTF. As DNA, the CDR3 is TGTGCCAGCAGCCGGGACAGGGTAGATGGCTACACCTTC.

The V gene is TRBV5-5, the J gene TRBJ2-3, with 11 bases fitting TRBD2. The CDR3 sequence is 18 residues long. Germline-derived CDR1 and CDR2 are SGHKS and YYEKEE (reference sequence). The V segment lost 0 bases and the J segment 1 base; nucleotides outside the gene matches: 7. This chain's CDR3 is CASSLDRLAGRRTDTQYF. The CDR3 DNA reads TGTGCCAGCAGCTTGGATCGACTAGCGGGAAGACGCACAGATACGCAGTATTTT.

CDR3 amino acids: CASSRTSGYEQYV. The CDR3 DNA reads as TGTGCCAGCAGTCGGACTAGCGGCTACGAGCAGTACGTC. This sequence joins TRBV12-3 or TRBV12-4 and TRBJ2-7; 10 bases are shared with TRBD2. The CDR3 runs to 13 residues. J was trimmed by 3 bases and V by 5 bases; bases with no gene match: 1.

V usage is TRBV2 and J usage is TRBJ1-2; TRBD1 matches at 8 bases. V dropped 6 bases and J dropped 8; count of bases not matched to a gene: 11. CDR3 length equals 14 residues. Germline loops: CDR1 SNHLY, CDR2 FYNNEI. CDR3 DNA sequence: TGTGCCAGCAGCCCGGACAGGGAGGGAGGGGGCTACACCTTC. Translating it yields CASSPDREGGGYTF.

This rearrangement joins TRBV27 to TRBJ1-2, with no clear D. CDR1 MNHEY and CDR2 SMNVEV come from the germline V gene (reference sequence). CDR3 length: 16 amino acids. Trimming stripped 8 bases from V and 0 bases from J, with 19 bases between. The CDR3 sequence is CASRPVGRFPNYGYTF. The CDR3 DNA reads as TGTGCCAGCCGCCCCGTTGGCAGGTTCCCTAACTATGGCTACACCTTC.

The chain couples TRBV9 to TRBJ1-1; 7 nucleotides line up with TRBD1. This CDR3 comprises 14 residues. The germline gives CDR1 SGDLS, CDR2 YYNGEE. V gave up 4 bases and J gave up 2 bases; unmatched junction bases: 5. CDR3 coding DNA: TGTGCCAGCAGCTCGGGACAGACTAACACTGAAGCTTTCTTT. It is translated as CASSSGQTNTEAFF. The whole variable domain, remainder taken from reference TRBV9 and TRBJ1-1, is DSGVTQTPKHLITATGQRVTLRCSPRSGDLSVYWYQQSLDQGLQFLIQYYNGEERAKGNILERFSAQQFPDLHSELNLSSLELGDSALYFCASSSGQTNTEAFFGQGTRLTVV.

The chain couples TRBV13 to TRBJ2-3, with 7 nucleotides matching TRBD1. Germline trimming cut 4 bases from V and 7 bases from J; bases unmatched to any gene: 8. This CDR3 is built from 14 residues. The germline V gene has CDR1 PRHDT and CDR2 FYEKMQ (reference sequence). The CDR3 coding sequence is TGTGCCAGCAGCTGGGGACAGCCAGGGAATACGCAGTATTTT. Its translation: CASSWGQPGNTQYF.

This chain joins TRBV5-1 and TRBJ2-7; D is perhaps TRBD1 (5 bases). Trimming left V 0 bases short and J 4 bases short, with 14 bases between. The germline gives CDR1 SGHRS, CDR2 YFSETQ. This CDR3 contains 15 residues. In DNA form, the CDR3 reads TGCGCCAGCAGCTTGGAGCCGGACAACCGTTACGAGCAGTACTTC. Translating gives CASSLEPDNRYEQYF.

The J gene is TRBJ1-5, the V gene TRBV15; no definite D call. Trimming took 0 bases from V and 3 from J, leaving 9 bases between them. Germline CDR1 is LNHNV and CDR2 is YYDKDF (reference sequence). This CDR3 has 15 residues. The CDR3 here is CATSRDQINNQPQHF. The CDR3 region has the DNA TGTGCCACCAGCAGAGATCAGATAAACAATCAGCCCCAGCATTTT.

This chain connects TRBV3-1 (or the pseudogene TRBV3-2) to TRBJ1-6; D is unclear. The germline CDR1 and CDR2 sequences are LGHDT and YNNKEL (reference sequence). This CDR3 has 16 residues. The germline V and J ends were trimmed by 1 base and 5 bases, with 12 bases remaining between them. The CDR3 bases are TGTGCCAGCAGCCAAGTCGGTCAGGTGAATAATTCACCCCTCCACTTT. Translation gives CASSQVGQVNNSPLHF.

V and J are TRBV30 and TRBJ2-7; D is ambiguous. Germline-derived CDR1 and CDR2 are GTSNPN and SVGIG (reference sequence). The length of the CDR3 is 12 residues. V was cut by 0 bases and J by 3 bases, with 6 bases left in between. The CDR3 protein is CAWSVGSYEQYV. Written as DNA, the CDR3 is TGTGCCTGGAGTGTTGGCAGCTACGAGCAGTACGTC.

The genes are TRBV10-3 and TRBJ1-2; D may be TRBD1 (6 bases). Trimming removed 7 bases from V and 7 bases from J, with 19 bases in between. Germline V gene data show CDR1 as ENHRY and CDR2 as SYGVKD. The CDR3 is made up of 14 amino acids. CDR3 region: CAINVGDKASGYTF. The CDR3 DNA reads as TGTGCCATCAATGTCGGGGACAAGGCCTCTGGCTACACCTTC.

The V and J genes are TRBV11-2 and TRBJ1-1, with D perhaps TRBD1 (5 bases). Trimming shortened V by 0 bases and J by 4 bases, and 12 bases separated the two germline ends. CDR3 length: 15 amino acids. The germline CDR1 and CDR2 sequences are SGHAT and FQNNGV. CDR3 in DNA: TGTGCCAGCAGCTTAGATTGGGCGGGGGGCACTGAAGCTTTCTTT. Amino acids: CASSLDWAGGTEAFF.